Listed here are 7 T cell receptor beta chains from one sample, sequenced in a study of early T cells in non-severe SARS-CoV-2 infection. Via MiXCR, TCRdb re-called the 5' RACE reads, giving one row per CDR3 protein. This sample has 50,000 to 60,000 distinct CDR3 sequences, with 9.3% found just once. Sequencing input: whole blood. The source is an adult who was a healthcare worker with PCR-confirmed SARS-CoV-2 infection or an uninfected control (not recorded which).

This clonotype was observed a few times. J is TRBJ2-6 and V is TRBV2; D gene uncertain. Trimming stripped 8 bases from V and 2 bases from J, with 16 bases between. This CDR3 contains 16 residues. Germline V gene lookup returns CDR1 SNHLY and CDR2 FYNNEI. CDR3 sequence (DNA): TGTGCCAGCCTTCAAGGTTCCGGAACTGGGGCCAACGTCCTGACTTTC. It specifies CASLQGSGTGANVLTF.

This clonotype is medium-sized within its sample. The rearrangement joins TRBV7-9 to TRBJ2-1; possible D gene TRBD2, 5 bases. The CDR3 consists of 15 residues. The ends were cut back, 3 bases at V and 10 bases at J, with 19 bases in the middle. Germline V gene sequence: CDR1 SEHNR, CDR2 FQNEAQ (reference sequence). Here the CDR3 reads CASSFSAGLGREQFF. CDR3 DNA: TGTGCCAGCAGCTTTTCGGCGGGCTTGGGAAGGGAGCAGTTCTTC. Full variable domain (remainder filled in from reference TRBV7-9 and TRBJ2-1): DTGVSQNPRHKITKRGQNVTFRCDPISEHNRLYWYRQTLGQGPEFLTYFQNEAQLEKSRLLSDRFSAERPKGSFSTLEIQRTEQGDSAMYLCASSFSAGLGREQFFGPGTRLTVL.

This clonotype was seen at least ten times. V is TRBV7-9 and J is TRBJ1-5; TRBD1 matches 7 bases. CDR3 size: 12 residues. V was pared by 6 bases and J by 6 bases, with 2 bases of the junction left unmatched. CDR1 SEHNR and CDR2 FQNEAQ come from the germline V gene (reference sequence). CDR3 sequence (DNA): TGTGCCAGCAGTCCAGGGGGTCAGCCCCAGCATTTT. It is translated as CASSPGGQPQHF.

This clonotype was counted between two and nine times. The chain uses TRBV20-1 and TRBJ2-7, with a weak D call TRBD1 (6 bases). In germline, CDR1 is DFQATT, CDR2 SNEGSKA (reference sequence). The CDR3 is made up of 17 amino acids. The V end lost 1 base, the J end lost 5 bases, and 24 bases lay between the germline ends. CDR3 coding DNA: TGCAGTGCTAGAGGGACAGCCGGCAGCCAGACCGTCCACGAGCAGTACTTC. This translates into CSARGTAGSQTVHEQYF.

This chain links TRBV4-2 with TRBJ1-4; D is ambiguous. The CDR3 is 18 residues long. The V end lost 1 base, the J end lost 0 bases, and 15 bases lay between the germline ends. Germline-derived CDR1 and CDR2 are LGHNA and YNFKEQ. CDR3 sequence reads: CASSQVGSTIATNEKLFF. The CDR3 DNA reads as TGTGCCAGCAGCCAAGTCGGCAGCACGATTGCAACTAATGAAAAACTGTTTTTT.

This clonotype was counted between two and nine times. The CDR3 nucleotides read TGTGCCAGCAGTGCGGGGGGGCCGTACCAAGAGACCCAGTACTTC. Translated, it gives CASSAGGPYQETQYF. The genes are TRBV2 and TRBJ2-5; TRBD2 matches at 8 bases. The CDR3 covers 15 residues. J lost 0 bases, V lost 4 bases, and 4 bases had no gene match. The germline gives CDR1 SNHLY, CDR2 FYNNEI. Full variable domain (remainder filled in from reference TRBV2 and TRBJ2-5): EPEVTQTPSHQVTQMGQEVILRCVPISNHLYFYWYRQILGQKVEFLVSFYNNEISEKSEIFDDQFSVERPDGSNFTLKIRSTKLEDSAMYFCASSAGGPYQETQYFGPGTRLLVL.

The rearrangement uses TRBV12-3 or TRBV12-4 and TRBJ2-1; the D gene is possibly TRBD2 (7 bases). V lost 3 bases and J lost 9, with 15 bases in between. This CDR3 is built from 14 residues. CDR3 in DNA: TGTGCCAGCAGTTTCGATCGCGGGGGCGGTGAGCAGTTCTTC. Its translation is CASSFDRGGGEQFF.